One and the same sample provided the 7 T cell receptor beta chains below, sequenced in a study of patients and donors after allogeneic stem cell transplantation. Using its own MiXCR run on the RT-PCR reads, TCRdb lists one record per CDR3 protein. This sample carries about 960,000 distinct CDR3 sequences, more than 15% of them seen once, and the ten largest clones take roughly 6%. The sequenced sample was blood, either unsorted or a sorted T cell fraction (not recorded which). These receptor sequences come from a human donor who was either an allogeneic HSCT recipient or a stem cell or donor lymphocyte infusion donor (not recorded which). It is not recorded whose cells these are; they may come from a transplant donor.

This clonotype has just a few counts. This chain links TRBV5-1 with TRBJ2-3; D is uncertain. CDR3 length equals 14 residues. CDR1 is SGHRS and CDR2 is YFSETQ in the germline V gene. Trimming removed 5 bases at V and 2 bases at J, with 12 bases between. DNA of the CDR3: TGCGCCAGCAGTTTGCAGATAACCACAGATACGCAGTATTTT. Protein sequence: CASSLQITTDTQYF.

The V gene is TRBV30, the J gene TRBJ2-7, with 7 bases aligning to TRBD1. CDR1 is GTSNPN, CDR2 SVGIG, per germline (reference sequence). The CDR3 runs 13 residues. Trimming cost V 0 bases and J 8 bases; bases outside gene matches: 7. The CDR3 coding sequence is TGTGCCTGGAGTGTTGGGCAGGGGGTTCAGCAGTACTTC. Residues: CAWSVGQGVQQYF.

V and J are TRBV4-1 and TRBJ2-7; the match to TRBD2 covers 11 bases. The CDR3 spans 16 residues. The ends lost 1 base at V and 4 bases at J; junction bases unmatched: 6. In germline, CDR1 is MGHRA, CDR2 YSYEKL. The CDR3 is CASSQAISGRGYEQYF. As DNA, the CDR3 is TGCGCCAGCAGCCAAGCAATTAGCGGGAGGGGGTACGAGCAGTACTTC.

This rearrangement joins TRBV12-3 or TRBV12-4 to TRBJ1-2, with a possible D match to TRBD1 (5 bases). There are 14 residues in the CDR3. With 6 bases removed from V and 6 bases from J, the gap between germline ends came to 17 bases. Here the CDR3 DNA reads TGTGCCAGCAGACTATTCCAGGGAGGCCATGGCTACACCTTC. It yields the protein CASRLFQGGHGYTF.

This chain joins TRBV12-3 or TRBV12-4 and TRBJ2-1; D is possibly TRBD1 (5 bases). This CDR3 contains 11 residues. V was shortened by 5 bases and J by 12 bases, with 11 bases between the two germline ends. CDR3 loop: CASSKRQSQFF. CDR3 bases: TGTGCCAGCAGTAAACGACAGTCGCAGTTCTTC.

This rearrangement joins TRBV7-9 to TRBJ2-2; TRBD1 matches 7 bases. V dropped 3 bases and J dropped 5; count of bases not matched to a gene: 6. Germline-derived CDR1 and CDR2 are SEHNR and FQNEAQ (reference sequence). The CDR3 loop spans 15 amino acids. The CDR3 loop is CASSFGRGMTGELFF. CDR3 nucleotides: TGTGCCAGCAGCTTTGGCAGGGGGATGACCGGGGAGCTGTTTTTT.

This clonotype was recorded a few times. The chain joins TRBV3-1 to TRBJ2-7; D possibly corresponds to TRBD2 (6 bases). The V and J ends lost 1 base and 1 base respectively, with 14 bases between them. Germline assignment: CDR1 LGHDT and CDR2 YNNKEL (reference sequence). The CDR3 has 16 amino acids. CDR3 nucleotides: TGTGCCAGCAGCCAAGTATTACGGGGGAGATCCTACGAGCAGTACTTC. Protein product: CASSQVLRGRSYEQYF.